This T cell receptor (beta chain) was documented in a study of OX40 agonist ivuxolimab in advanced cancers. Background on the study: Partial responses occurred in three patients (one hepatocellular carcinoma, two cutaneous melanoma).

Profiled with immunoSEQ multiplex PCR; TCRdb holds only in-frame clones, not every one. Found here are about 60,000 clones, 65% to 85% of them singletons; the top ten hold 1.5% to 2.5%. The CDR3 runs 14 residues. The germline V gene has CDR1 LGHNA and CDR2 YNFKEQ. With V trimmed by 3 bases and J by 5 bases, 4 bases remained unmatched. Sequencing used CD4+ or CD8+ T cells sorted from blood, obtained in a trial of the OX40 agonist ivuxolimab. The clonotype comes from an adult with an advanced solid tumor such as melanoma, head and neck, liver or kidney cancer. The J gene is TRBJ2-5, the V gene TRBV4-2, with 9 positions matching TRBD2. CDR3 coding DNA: TGTGCCAGCAGCCAGTCTAGCGGGAAGGAGACCCAGTACTTC. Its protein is CASSQSSGKETQYF.